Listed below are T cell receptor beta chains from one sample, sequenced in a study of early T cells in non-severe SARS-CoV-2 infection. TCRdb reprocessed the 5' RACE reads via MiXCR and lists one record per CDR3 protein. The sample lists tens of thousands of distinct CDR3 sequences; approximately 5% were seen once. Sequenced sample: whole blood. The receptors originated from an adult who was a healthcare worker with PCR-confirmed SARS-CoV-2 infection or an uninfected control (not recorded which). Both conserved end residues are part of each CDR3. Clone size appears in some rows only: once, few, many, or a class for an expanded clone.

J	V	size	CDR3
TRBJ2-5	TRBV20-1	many	CSALTDQETQYF
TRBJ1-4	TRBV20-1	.	CSAARGANEKLFF
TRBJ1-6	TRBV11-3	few	CASSLGRPSSYNSPLHF
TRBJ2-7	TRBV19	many	CASSPLGTGRNEQYF
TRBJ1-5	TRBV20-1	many	CSARPGAVGNQPQHF
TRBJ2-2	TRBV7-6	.	CASSSDGTGELFF
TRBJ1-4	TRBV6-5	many	CASSSQGAVREKLFF
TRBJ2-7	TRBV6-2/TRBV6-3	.	CASISGGVFSYEQYF
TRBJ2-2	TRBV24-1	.	CATSELAGTNTGELFF
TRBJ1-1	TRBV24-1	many	CATSESGGSEAFF
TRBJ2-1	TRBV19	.	CASSPQPVLVHEQFF
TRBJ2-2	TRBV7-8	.	CASSLMRQSPTGELFF
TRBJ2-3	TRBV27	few	CASSSAKGITTDTQYF
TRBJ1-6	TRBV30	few	CAWSAGSTGGSPLHF
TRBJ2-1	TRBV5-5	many	CASSPTGLGRNEQFF
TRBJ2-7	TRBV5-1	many	CASSLGFGPSSGQSSEQYF
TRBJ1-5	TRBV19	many	CASSIPSDRGLNGNQPQHF
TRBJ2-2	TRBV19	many	CASSLPGLPTGELFF
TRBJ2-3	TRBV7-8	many	CASSRSGGRAGADTQYF
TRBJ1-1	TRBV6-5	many	CASSYRGSVNTEAFF
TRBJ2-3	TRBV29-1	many	CSGRLAGSPDTQYF
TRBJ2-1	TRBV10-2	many	CASSESGLYYNEQFF
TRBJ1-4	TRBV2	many	CASSWGKTNEKLFF
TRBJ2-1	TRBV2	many	CASSSVTSYNEQFF
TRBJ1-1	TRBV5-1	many	CASSLDPNTEAFF
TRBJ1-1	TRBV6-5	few	CASSYDSWSTEAFF
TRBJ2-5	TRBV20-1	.	CSARDSTGQETQYF
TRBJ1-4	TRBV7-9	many	CASSDKTGMTNEKLFF
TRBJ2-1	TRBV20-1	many	CSAITSGGAGEQFF
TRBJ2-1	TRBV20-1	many	CSAGSKSGNSYNEQFF
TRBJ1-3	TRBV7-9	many	CASSLEGRLSGNTIYF
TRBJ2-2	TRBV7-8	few	CASSVQTGGTGELFF
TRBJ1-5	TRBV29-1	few	CSAREDGNQPQHF
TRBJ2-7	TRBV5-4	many	CASSLGAGLSYEQYF
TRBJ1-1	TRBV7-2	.	CASSTTPHGAIEAFF
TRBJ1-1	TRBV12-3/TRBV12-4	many	CASGPAGDAEAFF
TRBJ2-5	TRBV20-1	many	CSARGGQGDWETQYF
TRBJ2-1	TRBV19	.	CASRAGDWRSNEQFF
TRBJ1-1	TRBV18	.	CASSPRIEGNTEAFF
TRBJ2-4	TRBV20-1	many	CSAPGRRGTSKNIQYF
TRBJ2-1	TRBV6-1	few	CASRTGNEQFF